This is a list of T cell receptor beta chains from one sample in a study of T cells in Graves' hyperthyroidism and ophthalmopathy. One entry per CDR3 protein, called by TCRdb with MiXCR from the multiplex PCR reads. This repertoire shows 300,000 to 500,000 distinct CDR3 sequences, about 14% found once; its top ten account for over 25%. The sample consisted of blood. The receptors were gathered from a middle-aged man with Graves' ophthalmopathy. Both conserved end residues are part of each CDR3. Each record gives: V gene, J gene, CDR3 protein.

>TRBV7-8|TRBJ1-3
CASSLGQQNTIYF
>TRBV3-1|TRBJ2-7
CASSKGLASYEQHF
>TRBV28|TRBJ2-1
CASSLGREFEQFF
>TRBV11-2|TRBJ1-6
CASSPTDRANSPLHF
>TRBV5-1|TRBJ1-3
CASSGGTATGNTIHF
>TRBV9|TRBJ2-3
CASSVLGTGAAGTDTQYF
>TRBV15|TRBJ2-7
CATSSYSPEPLAPYEQYF
>TRBV14|TRBJ1-1
CASSQDGTGRPFF
>TRBV27|TRBJ1-1
CASSLYLTGGRYTEAFF
>TRBV3-1|TRBJ1-4
CASSQDHRVGEKLFF
>TRBV28|TRBJ2-7
CASSGGANYEQYF
>TRBV3-1|TRBJ2-7
CASSYRLAPSYEQYF
>TRBV20-1|TRBJ2-4
CSARGPSIQYF
>TRBV5-1|TRBJ2-1
CASSLATDRGDNEQFF
>TRBV28|TRBJ2-1
CASSLRASGRASYNEQFF
>TRBV27|TRBJ1-2
CASSVPTGYGYTF
>TRBV30|TRBJ2-7
CAFGTDSPYEQYF
>TRBV20-1|TRBJ1-1
CSARDFRIRRSEAFF
>TRBV4-2|TRBJ2-7
CASSQTNSYEQYF